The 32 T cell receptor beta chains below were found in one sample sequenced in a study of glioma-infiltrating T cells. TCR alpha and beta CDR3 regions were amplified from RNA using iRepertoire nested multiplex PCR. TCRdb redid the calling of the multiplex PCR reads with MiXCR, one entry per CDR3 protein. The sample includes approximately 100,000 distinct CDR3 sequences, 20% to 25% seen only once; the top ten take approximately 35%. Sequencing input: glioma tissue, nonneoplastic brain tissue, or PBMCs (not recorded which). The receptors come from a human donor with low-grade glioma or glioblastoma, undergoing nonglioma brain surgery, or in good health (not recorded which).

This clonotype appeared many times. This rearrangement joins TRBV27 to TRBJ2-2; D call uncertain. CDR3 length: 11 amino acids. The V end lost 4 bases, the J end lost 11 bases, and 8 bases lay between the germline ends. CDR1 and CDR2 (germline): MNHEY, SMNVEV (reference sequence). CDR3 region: CASSSGSELFF. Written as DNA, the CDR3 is TGTGCCAGCAGTTCCGGGTCCGAGCTGTTTTTT.

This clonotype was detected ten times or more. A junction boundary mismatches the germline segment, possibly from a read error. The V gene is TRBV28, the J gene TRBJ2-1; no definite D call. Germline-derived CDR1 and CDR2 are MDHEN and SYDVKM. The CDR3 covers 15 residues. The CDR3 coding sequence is TGTGTCAGCAGTATACGCGCGTACACCTACAATGTGCAGTTCTTC. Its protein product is CVSSIRAYTYNVQFF.

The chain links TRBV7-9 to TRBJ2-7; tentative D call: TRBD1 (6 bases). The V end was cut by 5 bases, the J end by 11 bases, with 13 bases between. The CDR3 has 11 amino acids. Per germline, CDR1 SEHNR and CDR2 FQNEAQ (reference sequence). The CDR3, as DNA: TGTGCCAGCAGCCTCGGACAGATGGAGTACTTC. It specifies CASSLGQMEYF.

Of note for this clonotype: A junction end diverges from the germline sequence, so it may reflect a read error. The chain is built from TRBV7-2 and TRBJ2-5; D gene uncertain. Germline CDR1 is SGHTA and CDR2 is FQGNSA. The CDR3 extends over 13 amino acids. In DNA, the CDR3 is TGTGCCGGCAGCTCAAGCAGCCAAGAGACCCAGTACTTC. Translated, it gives CAGSSSSQETQYF.

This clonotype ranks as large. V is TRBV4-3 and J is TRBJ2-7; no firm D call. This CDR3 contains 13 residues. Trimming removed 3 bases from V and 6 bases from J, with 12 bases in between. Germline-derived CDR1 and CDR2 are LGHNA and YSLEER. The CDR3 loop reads CASSQSVGSEQYF. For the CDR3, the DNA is TGCGCCAGCAGCCAGAGCGTGGGGTCCGAGCAGTACTTC.

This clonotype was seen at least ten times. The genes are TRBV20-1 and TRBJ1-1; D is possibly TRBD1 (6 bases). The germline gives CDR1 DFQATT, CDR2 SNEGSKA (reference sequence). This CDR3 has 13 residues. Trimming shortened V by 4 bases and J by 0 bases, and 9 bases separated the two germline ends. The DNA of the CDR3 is TGCAGTGCTACGGACAGTTTGAACACTGAAGCTTTCTTT. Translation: CSATDSLNTEAFF.

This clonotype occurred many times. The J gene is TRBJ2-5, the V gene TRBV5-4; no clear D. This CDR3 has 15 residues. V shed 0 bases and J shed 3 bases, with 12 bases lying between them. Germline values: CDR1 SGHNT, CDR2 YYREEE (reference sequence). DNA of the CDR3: TGTGCCAGCAGCTTGGGACTTTTATCAAAAGAGACCCAGTACTTC. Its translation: CASSLGLLSKETQYF.

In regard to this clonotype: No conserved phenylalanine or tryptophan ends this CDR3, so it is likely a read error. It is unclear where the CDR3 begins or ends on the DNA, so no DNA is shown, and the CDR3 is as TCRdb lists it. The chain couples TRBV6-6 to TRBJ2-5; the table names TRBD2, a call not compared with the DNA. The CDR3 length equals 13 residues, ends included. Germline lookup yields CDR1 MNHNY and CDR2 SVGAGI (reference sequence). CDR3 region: CARRQDLAETHYL.

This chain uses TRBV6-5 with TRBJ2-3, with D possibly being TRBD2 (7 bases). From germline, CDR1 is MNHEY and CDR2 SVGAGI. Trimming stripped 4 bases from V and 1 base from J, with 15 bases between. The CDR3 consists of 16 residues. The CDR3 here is CASSFIPGGGTDTQYF. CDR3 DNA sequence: TGTGCCAGCAGTTTCATCCCGGGGGGCGGCACAGATACGCAGTATTTT.

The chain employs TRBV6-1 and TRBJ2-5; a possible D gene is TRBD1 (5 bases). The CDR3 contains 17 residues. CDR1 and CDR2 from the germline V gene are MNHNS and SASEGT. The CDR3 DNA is TGTGTTAGCAGTCAATACCTGGGGCAGGGTAAGAAAGAGACCCAGTACTTC. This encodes CVSSQYLGQGKKETQYF.

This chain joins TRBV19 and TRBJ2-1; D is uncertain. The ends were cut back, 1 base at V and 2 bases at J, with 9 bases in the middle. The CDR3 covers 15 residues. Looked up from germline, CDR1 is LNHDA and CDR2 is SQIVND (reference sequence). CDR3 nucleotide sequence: TGTGCCAGTAGTATAGGCGGTAACACCTACAATGAGCAGTTCTTC. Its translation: CASSIGGNTYNEQFF.

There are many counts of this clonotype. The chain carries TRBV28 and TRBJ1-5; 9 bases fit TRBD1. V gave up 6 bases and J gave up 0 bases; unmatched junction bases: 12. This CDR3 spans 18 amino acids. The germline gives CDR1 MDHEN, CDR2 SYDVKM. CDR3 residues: CASSTTRGTGSSNQPQHF. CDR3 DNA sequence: TGTGCCAGCAGCACTACCAGAGGGACAGGGAGTAGCAATCAGCCCCAGCATTTT.

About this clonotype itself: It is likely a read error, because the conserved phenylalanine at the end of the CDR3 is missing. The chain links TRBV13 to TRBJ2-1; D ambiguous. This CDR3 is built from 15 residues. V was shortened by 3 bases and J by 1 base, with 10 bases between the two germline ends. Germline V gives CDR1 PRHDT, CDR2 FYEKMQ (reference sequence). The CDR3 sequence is CASSFKTHSYNEQFL. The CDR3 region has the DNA TGTGCCAGCAGCTTCAAGACACATTCCTACAATGAGCAGTTCTTA.

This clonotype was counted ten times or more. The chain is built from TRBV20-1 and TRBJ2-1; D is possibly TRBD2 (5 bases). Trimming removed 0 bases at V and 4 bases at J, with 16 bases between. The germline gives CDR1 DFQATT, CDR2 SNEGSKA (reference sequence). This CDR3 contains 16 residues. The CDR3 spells CSAREQGGYAYNEQFF. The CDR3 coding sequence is TGCAGTGCTAGAGAACAAGGAGGATATGCTTACAATGAGCAGTTCTTC.

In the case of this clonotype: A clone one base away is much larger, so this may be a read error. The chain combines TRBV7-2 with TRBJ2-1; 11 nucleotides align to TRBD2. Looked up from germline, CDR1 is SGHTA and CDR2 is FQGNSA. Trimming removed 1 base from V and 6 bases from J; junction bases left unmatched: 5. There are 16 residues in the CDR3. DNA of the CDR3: TGTGCCAGCAGCTTAGTAGCGGGAGGGGGTTCCAATGAGCAGTTCTTC. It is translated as CASSLVAGGGSNEQFF.

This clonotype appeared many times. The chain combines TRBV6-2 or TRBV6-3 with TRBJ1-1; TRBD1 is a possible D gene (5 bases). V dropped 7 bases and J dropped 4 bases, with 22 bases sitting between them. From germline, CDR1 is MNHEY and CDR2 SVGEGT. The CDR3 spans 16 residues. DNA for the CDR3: TGTGCCAGCACGCGCCTCCTTTTCTCGGGGGGCACTGAAGCTTTCTTT. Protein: CASTRLLFSGGTEAFF.

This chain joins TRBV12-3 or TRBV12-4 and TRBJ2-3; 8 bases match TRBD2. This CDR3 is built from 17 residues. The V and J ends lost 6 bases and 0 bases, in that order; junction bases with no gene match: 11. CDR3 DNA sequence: TGTGCCAGCAGGACCCTAGCGGGTGGGACCAGCACAGATACGCAGTATTTT. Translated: CASRTLAGGTSTDTQYF.

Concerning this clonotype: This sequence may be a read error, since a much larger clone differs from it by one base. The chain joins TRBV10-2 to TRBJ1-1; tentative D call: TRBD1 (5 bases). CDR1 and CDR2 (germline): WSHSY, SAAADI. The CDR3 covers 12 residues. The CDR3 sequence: CDTAGTNTEAFF. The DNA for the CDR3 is TGTGACACCGCGGGGACGAACACTGAAGCTTTCTTT.

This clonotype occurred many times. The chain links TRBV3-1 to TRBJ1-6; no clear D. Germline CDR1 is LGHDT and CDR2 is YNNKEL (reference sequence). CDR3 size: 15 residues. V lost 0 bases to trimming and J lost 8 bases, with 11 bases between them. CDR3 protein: CASSQDREVYSPLHF. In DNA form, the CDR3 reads TGTGCCAGCAGCCAAGATAGGGAGGTTTATTCACCCCTCCACTTT.

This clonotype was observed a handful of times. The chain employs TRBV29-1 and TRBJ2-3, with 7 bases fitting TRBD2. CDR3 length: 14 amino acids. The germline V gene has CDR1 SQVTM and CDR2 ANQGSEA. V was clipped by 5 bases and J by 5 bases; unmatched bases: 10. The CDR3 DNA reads TGCAGCGTTAAGGCCGGCGGGAGTTTAGATACGCAGTATTTT. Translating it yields CSVKAGGSLDTQYF.

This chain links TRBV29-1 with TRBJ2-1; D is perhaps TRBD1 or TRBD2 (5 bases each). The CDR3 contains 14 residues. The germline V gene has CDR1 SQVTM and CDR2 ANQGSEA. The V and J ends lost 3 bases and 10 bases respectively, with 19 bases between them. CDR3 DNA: TGCAGCGTTGACCCGGGACCGAGACCAGGCGAGCAGTTCTTC. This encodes CSVDPGPRPGEQFF.

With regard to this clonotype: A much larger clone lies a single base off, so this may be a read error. The CDR3 DNA reads TGTGCCAGCAGCTTGGGGGGGGCCCTCAATGAGCAGTACTTC. As protein: CASSLGGALNEQYF. V usage is TRBV5-5 and J usage is TRBJ2-7; D is possibly TRBD1 or TRBD2 (6 bases each). V shed 0 bases and J shed 7 bases, with 14 bases lying between them. The CDR3 length is 14 residues. Germline V gives CDR1 SGHKS, CDR2 YYEKEE (reference sequence).

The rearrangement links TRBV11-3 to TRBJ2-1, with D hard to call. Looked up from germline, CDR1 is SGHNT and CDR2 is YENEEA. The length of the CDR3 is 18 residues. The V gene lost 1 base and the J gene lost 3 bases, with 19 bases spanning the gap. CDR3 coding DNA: TGTGCCAGCAGCTTAGTAGGGCTTGGGGTGAGCAGCTACAATGAGCAGTTCTTC. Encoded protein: CASSLVGLGVSSYNEQFF. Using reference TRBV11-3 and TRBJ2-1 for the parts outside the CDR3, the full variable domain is EAGVVQSPRYKIIEKKQPVAFWCNPISGHNTLYWYLQNLGQGPELLIRYENEEAVDDSQLPKDRFSAERLKGVDSTLKIQPAELGDSAVYLCASSLVGLGVSSYNEQFFGPGTRLTVL.

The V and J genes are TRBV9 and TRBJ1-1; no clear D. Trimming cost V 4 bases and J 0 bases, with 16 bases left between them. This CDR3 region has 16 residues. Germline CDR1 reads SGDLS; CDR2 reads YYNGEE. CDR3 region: CASSPFAWGVNTEAFF. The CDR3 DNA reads TGTGCCAGCAGCCCCTTCGCCTGGGGTGTGAACACTGAAGCTTTCTTT.

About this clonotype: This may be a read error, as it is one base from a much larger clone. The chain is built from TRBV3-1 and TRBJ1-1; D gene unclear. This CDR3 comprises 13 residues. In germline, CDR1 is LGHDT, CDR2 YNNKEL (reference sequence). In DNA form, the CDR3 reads TGTGCCAGAAGCCAAGGAAGGGCGGAAGAAGCTTTCTTT. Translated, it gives CARSQGRAEEAFF.

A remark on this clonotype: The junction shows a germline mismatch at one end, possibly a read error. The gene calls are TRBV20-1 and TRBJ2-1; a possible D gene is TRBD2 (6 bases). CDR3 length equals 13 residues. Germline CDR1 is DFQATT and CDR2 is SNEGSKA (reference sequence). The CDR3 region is CSAHGTVDNERFF. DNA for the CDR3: TGCAGTGCTCATGGGACTGTCGACAATGAGCGGTTCTTC.

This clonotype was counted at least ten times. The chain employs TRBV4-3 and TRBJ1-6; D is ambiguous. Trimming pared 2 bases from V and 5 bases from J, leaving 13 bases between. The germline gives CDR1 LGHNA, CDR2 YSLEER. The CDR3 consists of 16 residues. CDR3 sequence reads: CASSQLPADNNSPLHF. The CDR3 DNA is TGCGCCAGCAGCCAACTCCCCGCAGATAATAATTCACCCCTCCACTTT.

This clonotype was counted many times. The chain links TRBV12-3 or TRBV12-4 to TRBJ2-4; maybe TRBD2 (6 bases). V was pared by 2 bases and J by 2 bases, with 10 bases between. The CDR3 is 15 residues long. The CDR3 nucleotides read TGTGCCAGCAGTTTAAAGGGAGGTCCCAAAAACATTCAGTACTTC. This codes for CASSLKGGPKNIQYF.

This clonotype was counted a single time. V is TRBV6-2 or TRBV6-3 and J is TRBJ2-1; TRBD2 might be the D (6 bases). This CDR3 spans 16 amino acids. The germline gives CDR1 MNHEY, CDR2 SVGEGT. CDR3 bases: TGTGCAGGCAGGATCGGCGGAGGGGCTGCCTACAATGAGCAGTTCTTC. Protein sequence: CAGRIGGGAAYNEQFF.

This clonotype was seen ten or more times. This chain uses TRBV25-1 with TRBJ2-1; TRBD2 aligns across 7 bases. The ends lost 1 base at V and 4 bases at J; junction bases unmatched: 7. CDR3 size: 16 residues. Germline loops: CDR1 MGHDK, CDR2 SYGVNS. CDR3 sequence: CASSEFGGSFYNEQFF. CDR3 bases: TGTGCCAGCAGTGAATTCGGCGGGAGTTTTTACAATGAGCAGTTCTTC.

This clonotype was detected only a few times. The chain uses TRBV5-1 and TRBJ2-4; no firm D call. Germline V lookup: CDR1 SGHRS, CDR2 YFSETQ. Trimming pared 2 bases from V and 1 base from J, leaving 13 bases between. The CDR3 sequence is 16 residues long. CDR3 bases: TGCGCCAGCAGCTTCGACTCCTCTGCGGCCAAAAACATTCAGTACTTC. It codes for CASSFDSSAAKNIQYF.

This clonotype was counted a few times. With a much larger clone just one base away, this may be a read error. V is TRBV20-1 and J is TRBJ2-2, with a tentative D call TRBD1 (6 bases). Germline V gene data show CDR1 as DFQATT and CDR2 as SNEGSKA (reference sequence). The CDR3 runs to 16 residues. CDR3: CSARDPRQGSTGALFF. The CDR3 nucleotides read TGCAGTGCTAGAGATCCCCGGCAGGGGAGCACCGGGGCGCTGTTTTTT.